This T cell receptor (beta chain) originates from a study of T cells in Graves' hyperthyroidism and ophthalmopathy. TCR beta CDR3 regions were amplified from RNA transcripts. The HTBI set primed first-round TCR CDR3 RT-PCR. TCRdb re-called the multiplex PCR reads through MiXCR, storing one row per CDR3 protein. Among some 350,000 distinct CDR3 sequences, approximately 14% were seen once, and the ten largest hold around a quarter. Study conclusions and caveats: Most clonotypes that expanded in the thyroid above 0.001 also showed up in blood.

Details on this clonotype: Its antigen is currently unknown.

V was cut by 3 bases and J by 8 bases, with 29 bases left in between. The CDR3 is 19 amino acids. Germline CDR1 is MNHEY and CDR2 is SMNVEV (reference sequence). The sequenced sample was blood. The chain employs TRBV27 and TRBJ2-1; the D gene is possibly TRBD1 (6 bases). The TCR originated in a woman aged 18 to 35 with Graves' hyperthyroidism that later progressed to Graves' ophthalmopathy. The CDR3 nucleotides are TGTGCCAGCAGTTTTGTTGAGGGTGGGTTGGGGACGAAGGGGGATGAGCAGTTCTTC. Protein sequence: CASSFVEGGLGTKGDEQFF.